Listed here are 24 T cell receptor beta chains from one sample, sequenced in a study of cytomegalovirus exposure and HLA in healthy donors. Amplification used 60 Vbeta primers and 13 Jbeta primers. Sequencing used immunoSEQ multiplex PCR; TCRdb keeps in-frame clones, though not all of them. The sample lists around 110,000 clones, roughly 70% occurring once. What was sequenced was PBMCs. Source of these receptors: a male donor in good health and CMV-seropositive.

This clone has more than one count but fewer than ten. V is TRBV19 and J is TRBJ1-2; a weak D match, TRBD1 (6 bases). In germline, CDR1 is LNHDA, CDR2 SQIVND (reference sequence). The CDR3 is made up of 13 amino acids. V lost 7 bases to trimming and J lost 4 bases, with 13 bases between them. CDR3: CASKDRTSYGYTF. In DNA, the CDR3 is TGTGCCAGTAAGGACAGAACCTCCTATGGCTACACCTTC.

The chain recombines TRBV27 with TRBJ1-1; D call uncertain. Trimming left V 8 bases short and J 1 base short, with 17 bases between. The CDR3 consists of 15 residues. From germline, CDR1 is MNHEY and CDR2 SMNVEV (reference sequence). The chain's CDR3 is CASAGLDTSNTEAFF. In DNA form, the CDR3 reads TGTGCCAGCGCTGGGTTAGACACATCGAACACTGAAGCTTTCTTT.

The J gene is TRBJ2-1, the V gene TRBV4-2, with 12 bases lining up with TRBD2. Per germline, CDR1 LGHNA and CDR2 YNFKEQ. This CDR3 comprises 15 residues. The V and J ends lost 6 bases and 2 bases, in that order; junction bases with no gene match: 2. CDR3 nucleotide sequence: TGTGCCAGCAGTCGGACTAGCGGGGCCTACAATGAGCAGTTCTTC. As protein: CASSRTSGAYNEQFF.

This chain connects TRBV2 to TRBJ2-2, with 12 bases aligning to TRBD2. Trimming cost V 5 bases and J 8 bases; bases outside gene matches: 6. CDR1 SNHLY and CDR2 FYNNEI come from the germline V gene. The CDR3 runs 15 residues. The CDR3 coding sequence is TGTGCCAGCAGTCTAGCGGGAGGGCCGATGGGGGAGCTGTTTTTT. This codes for CASSLAGGPMGELFF.

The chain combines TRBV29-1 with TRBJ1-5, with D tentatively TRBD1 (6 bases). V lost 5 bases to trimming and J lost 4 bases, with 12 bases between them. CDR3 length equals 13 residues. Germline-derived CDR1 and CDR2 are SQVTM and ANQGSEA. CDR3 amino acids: CSVMTGSNQPQHF. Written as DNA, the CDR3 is TGCAGCGTTATGACAGGTTCTAATCAGCCCCAGCATTTT.

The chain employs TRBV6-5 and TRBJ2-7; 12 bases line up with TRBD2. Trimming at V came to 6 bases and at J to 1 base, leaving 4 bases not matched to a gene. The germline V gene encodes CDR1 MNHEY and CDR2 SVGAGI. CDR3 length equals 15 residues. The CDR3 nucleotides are TGTGCCAGCAGGGGACTAGCGGGCGTTTCCTACGAGCAGTACTTC. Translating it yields CASRGLAGVSYEQYF.

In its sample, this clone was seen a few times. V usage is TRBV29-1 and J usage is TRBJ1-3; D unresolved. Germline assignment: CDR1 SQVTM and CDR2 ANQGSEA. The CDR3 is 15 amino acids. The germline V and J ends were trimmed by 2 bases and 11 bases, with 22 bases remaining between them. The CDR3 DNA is TGCAGCGTTGAATCCGACACCAGGATGCAAATCGCCATATATTTT. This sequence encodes CSVESDTRMQIAIYF.

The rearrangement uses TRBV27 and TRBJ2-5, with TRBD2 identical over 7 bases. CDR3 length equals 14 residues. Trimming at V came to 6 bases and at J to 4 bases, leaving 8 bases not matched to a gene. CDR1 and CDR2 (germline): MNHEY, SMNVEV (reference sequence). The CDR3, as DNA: TGTGCCAGCAGCACGCTAGCGGCAGGAGAGACCCAGTACTTC. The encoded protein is CASSTLAAGETQYF.

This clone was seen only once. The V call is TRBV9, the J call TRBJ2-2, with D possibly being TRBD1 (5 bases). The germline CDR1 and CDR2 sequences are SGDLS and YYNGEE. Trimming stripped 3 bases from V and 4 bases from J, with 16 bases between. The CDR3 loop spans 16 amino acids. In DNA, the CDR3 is TGTGCCAGCAGCGCTCAGGGTTTATCAATCACCGGGGAGCTGTTTTTT. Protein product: CASSAQGLSITGELFF.

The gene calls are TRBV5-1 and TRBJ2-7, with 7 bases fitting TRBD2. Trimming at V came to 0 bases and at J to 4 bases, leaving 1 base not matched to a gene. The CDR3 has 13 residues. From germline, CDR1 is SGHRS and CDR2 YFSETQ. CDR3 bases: TGCGCCAGCAGCTTGGGCGGGGGTTACGAGCAGTACTTC. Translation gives CASSLGGGYEQYF. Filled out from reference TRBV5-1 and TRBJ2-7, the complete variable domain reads KAGVTQTPRYLIKTRGQQVTLSCSPISGHRSVSWYQQTPGQGLQFLFEYFSETQRNKGNFPGRFSGRQFSNSRSEMNVSTLELGDSALYLCASSLGGGYEQYFGPGTRLTVT.

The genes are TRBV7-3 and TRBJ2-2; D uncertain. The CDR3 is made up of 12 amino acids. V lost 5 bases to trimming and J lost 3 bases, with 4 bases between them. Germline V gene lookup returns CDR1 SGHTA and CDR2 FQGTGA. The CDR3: CASSPDTGELFF. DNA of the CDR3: TGTGCCAGCAGCCCAGACACCGGGGAGCTGTTTTTT.

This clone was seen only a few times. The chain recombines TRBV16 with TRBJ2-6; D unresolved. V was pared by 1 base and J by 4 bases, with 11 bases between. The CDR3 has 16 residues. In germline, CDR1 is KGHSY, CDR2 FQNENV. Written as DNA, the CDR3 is TGTGCCAGCAGCCAATTTCGAGATTCCGGGGCCAACGTCCTGACTTTC. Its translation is CASSQFRDSGANVLTF.

Here the CDR3 reads CASSPSWTELGSLFF. DNA for the CDR3: TGTGCCAGCAGTCCCTCCTGGACAGAACTTGGCAGCCTGTTTTTT. The V gene is TRBV27, the J gene TRBJ1-4, with a possible D match to TRBD1 (6 bases). The CDR3 is made up of 15 amino acids. Germline V gene data show CDR1 as MNHEY and CDR2 as SMNVEV (reference sequence). Trimming stripped 5 bases from V and 14 bases from J, with 24 bases between.

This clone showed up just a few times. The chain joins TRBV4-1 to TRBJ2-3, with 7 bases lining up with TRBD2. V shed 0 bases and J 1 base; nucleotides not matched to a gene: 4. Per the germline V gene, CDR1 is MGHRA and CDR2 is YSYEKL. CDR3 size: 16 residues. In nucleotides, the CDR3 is TGCGCCAGCAGCCAAGACCGGACTAGGGGCACAGATACGCAGTATTTT. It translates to CASSQDRTRGTDTQYF.

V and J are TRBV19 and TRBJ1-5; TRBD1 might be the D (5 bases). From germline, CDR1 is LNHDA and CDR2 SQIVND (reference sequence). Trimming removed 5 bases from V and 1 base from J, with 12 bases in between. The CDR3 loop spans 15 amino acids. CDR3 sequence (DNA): TGTGCCAGTAGTTGGTCAGGGCTCAGCAATCAGCCCCAGCATTTT. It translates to CASSWSGLSNQPQHF. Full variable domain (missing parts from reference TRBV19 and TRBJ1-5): DGGITQSPKYLFRKEGQNVTLSCEQNLNHDAMYWYRQDPGQGLRLIYYSQIVNDFQKGDIAEGYSVSREKKESFPLTVTSAQKNPTAFYLCASSWSGLSNQPQHFGDGTRLSIL.

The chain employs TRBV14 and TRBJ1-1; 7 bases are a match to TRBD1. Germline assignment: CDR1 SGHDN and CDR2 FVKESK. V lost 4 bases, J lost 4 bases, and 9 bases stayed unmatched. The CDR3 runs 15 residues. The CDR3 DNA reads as TGTGCCAGCAGCCCGGGACAGCCGCGGGGCACTGAAGCTTTCTTT. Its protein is CASSPGQPRGTEAFF.

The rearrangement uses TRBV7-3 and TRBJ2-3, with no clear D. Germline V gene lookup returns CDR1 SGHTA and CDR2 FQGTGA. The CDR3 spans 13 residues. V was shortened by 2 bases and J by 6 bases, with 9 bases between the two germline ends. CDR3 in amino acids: CASSLFFPDTQYF. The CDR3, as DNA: TGTGCCAGCAGCTTATTCTTTCCGGATACGCAGTATTTT.

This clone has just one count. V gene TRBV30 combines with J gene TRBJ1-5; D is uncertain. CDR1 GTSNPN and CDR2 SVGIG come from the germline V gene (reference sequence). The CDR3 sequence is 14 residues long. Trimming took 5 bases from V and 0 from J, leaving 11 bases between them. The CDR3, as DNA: TGTGCCTGGGGACGGAGGTATAGCAATCAGCCCCAGCATTTT. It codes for CAWGRRYSNQPQHF.

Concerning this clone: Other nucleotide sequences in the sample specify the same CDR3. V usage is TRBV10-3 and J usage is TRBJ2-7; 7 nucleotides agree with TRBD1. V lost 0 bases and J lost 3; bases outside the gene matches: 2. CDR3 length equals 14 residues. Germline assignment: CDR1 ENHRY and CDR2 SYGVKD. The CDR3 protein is CAISESAGGYEQYF. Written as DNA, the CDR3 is TGTGCCATCAGTGAGTCGGCAGGGGGCTACGAGCAGTACTTC.

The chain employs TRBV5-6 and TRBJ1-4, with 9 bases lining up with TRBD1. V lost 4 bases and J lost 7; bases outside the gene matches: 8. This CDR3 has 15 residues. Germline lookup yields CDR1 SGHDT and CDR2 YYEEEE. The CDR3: CASSGQTGGSEKLFF. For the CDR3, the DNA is TGTGCCAGCAGCGGGCAGACAGGGGGTTCTGAAAAACTGTTTTTT.

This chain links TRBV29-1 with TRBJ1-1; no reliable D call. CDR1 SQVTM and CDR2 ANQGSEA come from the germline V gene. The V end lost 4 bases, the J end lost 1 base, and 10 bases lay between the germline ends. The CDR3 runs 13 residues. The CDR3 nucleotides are TGCAGCGTTGGATTCAGGCCGAACACTGAAGCTTTCTTT. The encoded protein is CSVGFRPNTEAFF.

The CDR3 is CASSLVSQGNTEAFF. The CDR3 nucleotides read TGTGCCAGCAGCTTAGTTTCTCAGGGTAACACTGAAGCTTTCTTT. The chain couples TRBV7-2 to TRBJ1-1; possible D gene TRBD1, 5 bases. CDR1 is SGHTA and CDR2 is FQGNSA in the germline V gene. This CDR3 region has 15 residues. Trimming shortened V by 1 base and J by 2 bases, and 11 bases separated the two germline ends.

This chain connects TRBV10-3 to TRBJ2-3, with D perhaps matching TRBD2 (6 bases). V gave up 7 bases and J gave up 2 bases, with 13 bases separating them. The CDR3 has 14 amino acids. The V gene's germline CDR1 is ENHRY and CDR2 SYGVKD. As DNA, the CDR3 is TGTGCCATCACGGCGGGACTTCCCACAGATACGCAGTATTTT. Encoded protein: CAITAGLPTDTQYF.

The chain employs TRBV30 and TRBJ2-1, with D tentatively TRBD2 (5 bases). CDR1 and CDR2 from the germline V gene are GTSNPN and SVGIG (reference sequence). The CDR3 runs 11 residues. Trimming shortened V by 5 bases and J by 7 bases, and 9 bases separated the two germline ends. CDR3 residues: CAWGRGNEQFF. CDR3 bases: TGTGCCTGGGGCCGCGGGAATGAGCAGTTCTTC.